Shown below are 7 T cell receptor beta chains from a single sample sequenced in a study of CD8+CD57+ T cells in acquired aplastic anemia. CDR3 and TCR beta VDJ profiling relied on genomic DNA as the template. TCRdb reprocessed the reads with MiXCR, giving one entry per CDR3 protein. The sample contains about 220,000 distinct CDR3 sequences, 45% to 50% of which appear only once. Patients picked for sequencing had shown CD8+CD57+ cell expansion detected by flow cytometry. Input material: sorted CD4+, CD8+, or CD8+CD57+ T cells (not recorded which) from PBMCs. Receptors originate from a human donor with aplastic anemia.

This clonotype was counted at least ten times. The V call is TRBV6-1, the J call TRBJ1-1, with 8 bases identical to TRBD1. This CDR3 has 13 amino acids. Germline assignment: CDR1 MNHNS and CDR2 SASEGT. With V trimmed by 1 base and J by 8 bases, 3 bases remained unmatched. This CDR3 is CASSEVGDREAFF. The CDR3 bases are TGTGCCAGCAGTGAAGTGGGGGACAGGGAAGCTTTCTTT.

Concerning this clonotype itself: Since the CDR3 does not end with the conserved phenylalanine or tryptophan, this likely comes from a read error. Because the CDR3's place on the DNA is in doubt, the DNA is left out and the CDR3 is given as listed by TCRdb. J is TRBJ2-7 and V is TRBV10-3; the D call in the table, TRBD1, was not verified against the DNA. The CDR3 has 14 amino acids, counting both end residues. CDR1 is ENHRY, CDR2 SYGVKD, per germline. CDR3 region: CAISVEQGAYERYL.

The chain couples TRBV6-5 to TRBJ1-5; D call uncertain. Germline V lookup: CDR1 MNHEY, CDR2 SVGAGI. The CDR3 length is 14 residues. Trimming shortened V by 9 bases and J by 4 bases, and 16 bases separated the two germline ends. The CDR3 nucleotides read TGTGCCAGGGGGTTTGGGGAGCCAAATCAGCCCCAGCATTTT. Residues: CARGFGEPNQPQHF.

This clonotype was detected a few times. The chain combines TRBV9 with TRBJ2-1; perhaps TRBD1 as D (5 bases). CDR3 length: 16 amino acids. The germline V gene has CDR1 SGDLS and CDR2 YYNGEE. The germline V and J ends were trimmed by 0 bases and 0 bases, with 10 bases remaining between them. The CDR3 DNA reads TGTGCCAGCAGCGTAGGCCAGGGTTACTCCTACAATGAGCAGTTCTTC. As protein: CASSVGQGYSYNEQFF.

At least ten counts were recorded for this clonotype. The CDR3 region has the DNA TGCAGTGCTAGGGATGGACAGGGGGCCTCAATGAACACTGAAGCTTTCTTT. Encoded protein: CSARDGQGASMNTEAFF. J is TRBJ1-1 and V is TRBV20-1, with 11 positions matching TRBD1. V dropped 3 bases and J dropped 0; count of bases not matched to a gene: 9. Germline CDR1 is DFQATT and CDR2 is SNEGSKA (reference sequence). The length of the CDR3 is 17 residues.

A remark on this clonotype: A junction end diverges from the germline sequence, so it may reflect a read error. This chain joins TRBV7-2 and TRBJ1-1; D is possibly TRBD1 (6 bases). Germline CDR1 is SGHTA and CDR2 is FQGNSA. This CDR3 contains 14 residues. The CDR3 reads CASSLVRTAFEAFF. CDR3 DNA sequence: TGTGCCAGCAGCTTAGTGCGGACAGCGTTTGAAGCCTTCTTT.

This clonotype was counted many times. A junction boundary mismatches the germline segment, possibly from a read error. The chain employs TRBV7-9 and TRBJ2-1; D unresolved. From germline, CDR1 is SEHNR and CDR2 FQNEAQ (reference sequence). The CDR3 spans 13 residues. The CDR3 spells CASNLSGDNEQFF. As DNA, the CDR3 is TGTGCCAGCAACTTATCTGGGGACAATGAGCAGTTCTTC. The variable domain in full, with the rest retrieved from reference TRBV7-9 and TRBJ2-1, is DTGVSQNPRHKITKRGQNVTFRCDPISEHNRLYWYRQTLGQGPEFLTYFQNEAQLEKSRLLSDRFSAERPKGSFSTLEIQRTEQGDSAMYLCASNLSGDNEQFFGPGTRLTVL.